The source of this T cell receptor (beta chain) is a study of T cells after posttransplantation cyclophosphamide. Points on this clone: The antigen remains unidentified.

The CDR3 is 13 amino acids. Looked up from germline, CDR1 is MNHEY and CDR2 is SVGAGI. With V trimmed by 6 bases and J by 1 base, 2 bases remained unmatched. The data were produced by immunoSEQ multiplex PCR, yet TCRdb's version contains in-frame clones alone and is incomplete. The sample carries 23,000 or so clones, 65% to 90% recorded once. Methotrexate plus calcineurin inhibitor accompanied controls' myeloablative marrow transplants; sampling was 1 year later. Findings of the study overall: Later post-transplant blood repertoires were often dominated by donor CD8+ memory clones.

Sequencing used PBMCs, obtained 350 to 400 days after allogeneic stem cell transplant with calcineurin inhibitor and methotrexate. The source is a female patient under 45 who received an allogeneic stem cell transplant from an unrelated donor, was CMV-positive, and had acute and chronic GVHD. Some T cells could come from the graft donor. This chain links TRBV6-5 with TRBJ1-2, with 7 bases aligning to TRBD1. The CDR3 here is CASRRDSNYGYTF. For the CDR3, the DNA is TGTGCCAGCAGGCGGGACAGTAACTATGGCTACACCTTC.